The 9 T cell receptor beta chains below come from one sample, sequenced in a study of neurological immune-mediated disorders. Each CDR3 protein gets one entry after TCRdb re-called the 5' RACE reads with MiXCR. This table has around 94,000 distinct CDR3 sequences, around 3.3% appearing once. Material for sequencing was PBMCs. The source of these receptors is a woman under 30 with multiple sclerosis.

This clonotype has ten or more counts. The chain couples TRBV12-3 or TRBV12-4 to TRBJ1-2, with a tentative D call TRBD1 (5 bases). This CDR3 is built from 14 residues. V was pared by 4 bases and J by 7 bases, with 16 bases between. DNA of the CDR3: TGTGCCAGCAGTTCGGGACGGCCTGGGAGTGGCTACACCTTC. This sequence encodes CASSSGRPGSGYTF.

This clonotype was seen many times. V is TRBV20-1 and J is TRBJ1-2, with a weak D call TRBD1 (6 bases). Germline CDR1 reads DFQATT; CDR2 reads SNEGSKA (reference sequence). This CDR3 is 14 amino acids long. Trimming removed 1 base from V and 3 bases from J, with 12 bases in between. Here the CDR3 DNA reads TGCAGTGCTAGAGTTCAGGGGAGTGACTATGGCTACACCTTC. Encoded protein: CSARVQGSDYGYTF.

This clonotype was recorded at least ten times. The CDR3 bases are TGTGCCAGCAGCTGGACTAGCGGGGGAATTTACGAGCAGTACTTC. Its protein product is CASSWTSGGIYEQYF. The genes are TRBV7-2 and TRBJ2-7; TRBD2 matches 13 bases. J was trimmed by 4 bases and V by 4 bases; bases with no gene match: 4. Germline CDR1 is SGHTA and CDR2 is FQGNSA. There are 15 residues in the CDR3.

At least ten counts were recorded for this clonotype. V is TRBV6-6 and J is TRBJ2-1; 10 nucleotides align to TRBD2. The CDR3 length is 16 residues. Looked up from germline, CDR1 is MNHNY and CDR2 is SVGAGI (reference sequence). The V gene end was trimmed by 5 bases and the J gene end by 8 bases; junction bases not matched to a gene: 12. This CDR3 reads CASSTLLAGLRDEQFF. Here the CDR3 DNA reads TGTGCCAGCAGTACCCTACTAGCGGGACTGAGAGATGAGCAGTTCTTC.

The sample holds many counts of this clonotype. The chain has TRBV15 and TRBJ2-2, with TRBD2 identical over 8 bases. Germline lookup yields CDR1 LNHNV and CDR2 YYDKDF (reference sequence). The length of the CDR3 is 16 residues. J was trimmed by 9 bases and V by 1 base; bases with no gene match: 10. The CDR3 nucleotides are TGTGCCACCAGCAGAGTTGGCGGGAGGTCCGCCCGGGAGCTGTTTTTT. Its translation: CATSRVGGRSARELFF.

This clonotype appeared a few times. This may come from a read error, since a much larger clone is one base off. This chain links TRBV5-1 with TRBJ2-5, with D unresolved. This CDR3 contains 15 residues. V lost 0 bases to trimming and J lost 0 bases, with 9 bases between them. In germline, CDR1 is SGHRS, CDR2 YFSETQ. The CDR3 protein is CASSLEGDDQETQYF. The DNA of the CDR3 is TGCGCCAGCAGCTTGGAAGGAGATGACCAAGAGACCCAGTACTTC.

This clonotype was seen many times. This rearrangement joins TRBV6-5 to TRBJ1-2, with 7 bases fitting TRBD1. Per the germline V gene, CDR1 is MNHEY and CDR2 is SVGAGI. This CDR3 is built from 14 residues. The trim removed 6 bases at V and 2 bases at J, leaving 6 bases unmatched. CDR3 DNA sequence: TGTGCCAGCAGAGATCCGGACAGGAACTATGGCTACACCTTC. Encoded protein: CASRDPDRNYGYTF.

This clonotype was recorded at least ten times. The chain uses TRBV7-3 and TRBJ2-1; 12 bases map to TRBD2. V gave up 1 base and J gave up 6 bases; unmatched junction bases: 1. The germline V gene encodes CDR1 SGHTA and CDR2 FQGTGA. This CDR3 has 15 residues. In DNA, the CDR3 is TGTGCCAGCAGCTTAAGACTAGCGGGAGCCAATGAGCAGTTCTTC. It is translated as CASSLRLAGANEQFF.

This clonotype was recorded many times. This chain joins TRBV5-1 and TRBJ2-3; 9 bases are shared with TRBD1. Germline CDR1 and CDR2: SGHRS and YFSETQ. This CDR3 contains 16 residues. With V trimmed by 4 bases and J by 0 bases, 6 bases remained unmatched. CDR3 sequence: CASSTGTGLSTDTQYF. DNA for the CDR3: TGCGCCAGCAGCACCGGGACAGGGCTGAGCACAGATACGCAGTATTTT.